Presented here are 28 T cell receptor beta chains from one specimen sequenced in a study of blood T cell repertoires in COVID-19. Measured with immunoSEQ multiplex PCR; TCRdb has only the in-frame clones, and not every one. The sample contains over 200,000 clones, 92% of which appear only once. The specimen was peripheral blood. These receptors originate from a man aged 60-69 years with COVID-19, enrolled during active disease.

The chain joins TRBV28 to TRBJ1-5; D gene uncertain. V lost 2 bases and J 6 bases, leaving 14 bases between the germline ends. The CDR3 length is 15 residues. Germline V gives CDR1 MDHEN, CDR2 SYDVKM. The CDR3 region is CASSLPAGSGQPQHF. The CDR3 coding sequence is TGTGCCAGCAGTTTACCTGCGGGGTCTGGTCAGCCCCAGCATTTT.

This chain joins TRBV5-5 and TRBJ1-2; 7 nucleotides line up with TRBD1. Germline V gives CDR1 SGHKS, CDR2 YYEKEE (reference sequence). The ends lost 4 bases at V and 3 bases at J; junction bases unmatched: 9. CDR3 length: 15 amino acids. CDR3 sequence reads: CASSPLGGADYGYTF. The CDR3 DNA follows: TGTGCCAGCAGCCCGTTAGGGGGCGCGGACTATGGCTACACCTTC.

The J gene is TRBJ1-2, the V gene TRBV28, with 10 bases that match TRBD1. V shed 3 bases and J 5 bases; nucleotides not matched to a gene: 6. Per germline, CDR1 MDHEN and CDR2 SYDVKM. This CDR3 is built from 15 residues. CDR3 nucleotide sequence: TGTGCCAGCAGTTTGACAGGGGGCTCCGTTTATGGCTACACCTTC. As protein: CASSLTGGSVYGYTF.

The rearrangement links TRBV9 to TRBJ2-7, with D unresolved. The germline gives CDR1 SGDLS, CDR2 YYNGEE. The CDR3 totals 15 residues. V was pared by 0 bases and J by 0 bases, with 10 bases between. The CDR3 here is CASSVGGSLSYEQYF. The CDR3, as DNA: TGTGCCAGCAGCGTAGGAGGCAGTCTCTCCTACGAGCAGTACTTC. The full variable domain, rest sourced from reference TRBV9 and TRBJ2-7, is DSGVTQTPKHLITATGQRVTLRCSPRSGDLSVYWYQQSLDQGLQFLIQYYNGEERAKGNILERFSAQQFPDLHSELNLSSLELGDSALYFCASSVGGSLSYEQYFGPGTRLTVT.

Only a few counts were recorded for this clone. The chain joins TRBV18 to TRBJ2-7; possibly TRBD1 for D (6 bases). V was clipped by 4 bases and J by 0 bases, with 10 bases between them. Germline CDR1 and CDR2: KGHSH and LQKENI. The CDR3 is made up of 14 amino acids. CDR3 protein: CASSLGQYSYEQYF. The CDR3 nucleotides read TGTGCCAGCTCACTCGGACAGTACTCCTACGAGCAGTACTTC.

The chain recombines TRBV7-6 with TRBJ1-6; D gene ambiguous. The germline V gene encodes CDR1 SGHVS and CDR2 FNYEAQ. This CDR3 has 16 residues. V gave up 0 bases and J gave up 4 bases, with 10 bases separating them. CDR3 DNA sequence: TGTGCCAGCAGCTTAGCAGTATCGGGGTATAATTCACCCCTCCACTTT. This gives the protein CASSLAVSGYNSPLHF. The full variable domain, with the rest looked up from reference TRBV7-6 and TRBJ1-6, is GAGVSQSPRYKVTKRGQDVALRCDPISGHVSLYWYRQALGQGPEFLTYFNYEAQQDKSGLPNDRFSAERPEGSISTLTIQRTEQRDSAMYRCASSLAVSGYNSPLHFGNGTRLTVT.

This chain links TRBV7-3 with TRBJ1-1; D is unresolved. CDR3 size: 16 residues. Germline V lookup: CDR1 SGHTA, CDR2 FQGTGA. V dropped 5 bases and J dropped 5 bases, with 21 bases sitting between them. CDR3: CASSPAGSRLGTEAFF. CDR3 DNA: TGTGCCAGCAGCCCCGCCGGGTCGAGACTAGGGACTGAAGCTTTCTTT.

The chain joins TRBV7-9 to TRBJ1-5; 7 bases fit TRBD1. The CDR3 runs 15 residues. CDR1 SEHNR and CDR2 FQNEAQ come from the germline V gene (reference sequence). J lost 3 bases, V lost 2 bases, and 4 bases had no gene match. The CDR3 spells CASSLSGTDNQPQHF. The CDR3 DNA is TGTGCCAGCAGCTTATCCGGGACAGACAATCAGCCCCAGCATTTT.

J is TRBJ1-2 and V is TRBV12-3 or TRBV12-4, with D maybe TRBD1 (6 bases). Trimming cost V 1 base and J 4 bases, with 7 bases left between them. The CDR3 contains 13 residues. The DNA for the CDR3 is TGTGCCAGCAGTTTAGGGGGGCCCTATGGCTACACCTTC. It yields the protein CASSLGGPYGYTF.

Notes on this clone: The sample contains more than one DNA sequence encoding this CDR3. This sequence joins TRBV5-4 and TRBJ1-2; D is ambiguous. Germline V CDR1 and CDR2: SGHNT, YYREEE (reference sequence). Trimming took off 0 bases at V and 7 bases at J, with 4 bases between the two ends. This CDR3 contains 11 residues. In nucleotides, the CDR3 is TGTGCCAGCAGCTTGGCTTCTGGCTACACCTTC. Residues: CASSLASGYTF.

Written as DNA, the CDR3 is TGTGCCATTAGACAGGGGATGAACACTGAAGCTTTCTTT. Its protein product is CAIRQGMNTEAFF. V gene TRBV10-3 combines with J gene TRBJ1-1, with 8 bases lining up with TRBD1. Germline V gene lookup returns CDR1 ENHRY and CDR2 SYGVKD. This CDR3 is built from 13 residues. The ends lost 9 bases at V and 0 bases at J; junction bases unmatched: 3.

This clone was counted only a few times. J is TRBJ2-7 and V is TRBV20-1; tentatively, D is TRBD2 (5 bases). CDR1 is DFQATT, CDR2 SNEGSKA, per germline (reference sequence). This CDR3 is built from 11 residues. The V gene lost 3 bases and the J gene lost 10 bases, with 13 bases spanning the gap. This CDR3 is CSASPGVDQYF. The CDR3 DNA is TGCAGTGCTAGCCCCGGGGTGGACCAGTACTTC.

V is TRBV4-1 and J is TRBJ2-1; 12 bases agree with TRBD2. V gave up 3 bases and J gave up 2 bases; unmatched junction bases: 5. Germline CDR1 reads MGHRA; CDR2 reads YSYEKL. The CDR3 length is 17 residues. In DNA, the CDR3 is TGCGCCAGCAGCCACCCTAGCGGGAGGGCCACCTACAATGAGCAGTTCTTC. This gives the protein CASSHPSGRATYNEQFF.

V and J are TRBV5-6 and TRBJ1-2; 12 bases line up with TRBD1. The V and J ends lost 2 bases and 10 bases, in that order; junction bases with no gene match: 9. CDR1 and CDR2 (germline): SGHDT, YYEEEE. This CDR3 is built from 15 residues. The CDR3 region is CASSLPPGQGAFYTF. Written as DNA, the CDR3 is TGTGCCAGCAGCTTACCTCCGGGACAGGGGGCTTTCTACACCTTC.

This rearrangement joins TRBV9 to TRBJ1-2; TRBD1 matches at 9 bases. This CDR3 has 15 amino acids. With V trimmed by 4 bases and J by 4 bases, 8 bases remained unmatched. The germline V gene encodes CDR1 SGDLS and CDR2 YYNGEE. The CDR3 loop is CASSPRTGDSYGYTF. The CDR3 bases are TGTGCCAGCAGCCCTCGGACAGGGGATAGCTATGGCTACACCTTC.

The sample holds a few counts of this clone. The genes are TRBV19 and TRBJ2-2, with TRBD1 as a possible D gene (6 bases). V shed 1 base and J shed 4 bases, with 10 bases lying between them. Germline loops: CDR1 LNHDA, CDR2 SQIVND (reference sequence). The CDR3 has 15 residues. This CDR3 reads CASSIAGQITGELFF. The CDR3, as DNA: TGTGCCAGTAGTATAGCTGGACAGATCACCGGGGAGCTGTTTTTT.

This rearrangement joins TRBV5-6 to TRBJ2-7; D gene uncertain. Germline values: CDR1 SGHDT, CDR2 YYEEEE. The ends were cut back, 5 bases at V and 0 bases at J, with 21 bases in the middle. The CDR3 is made up of 17 amino acids. The CDR3 spells CASRYRLLTHDSYEQYF. The DNA for the CDR3 is TGTGCCAGCAGATACCGACTGCTTACTCACGACTCCTACGAGCAGTACTTC.

This clone was counted a single time. V gene TRBV7-9 combines with J gene TRBJ2-3, with a tentative D call TRBD1 (5 bases). The V gene's germline CDR1 is SEHNR and CDR2 FQNEAQ (reference sequence). Trimming took off 2 bases at V and 0 bases at J, with 6 bases between the two ends. The CDR3 is 14 residues long. The CDR3 coding sequence is TGTGCCAGCAGCTTAAAGGGGAGCACAGATACGCAGTATTTT. As protein: CASSLKGSTDTQYF.

The chain joins TRBV3-1 (or the pseudogene TRBV3-2) to TRBJ1-1, with D possibly matching TRBD1 (6 bases). The CDR3 covers 16 residues. V dropped 2 bases and J dropped 0 bases, with 13 bases sitting between them. Germline values: CDR1 LGHDT, CDR2 YNNKEL (reference sequence). The chain's CDR3 is CASSQREGGMNTEAFF. The CDR3, as DNA: TGTGCCAGCAGCCAAAGGGAGGGGGGGATGAACACTGAAGCTTTCTTT.

The chain combines TRBV7-6 with TRBJ1-1; D uncertain. The V end was cut by 4 bases, the J end by 0 bases, with 12 bases between. The germline gives CDR1 SGHVS, CDR2 FNYEAQ. The length of the CDR3 is 15 residues. DNA for the CDR3: TGTGCCAGCAGCTCTGGCCCTAGTATGAACACTGAAGCTTTCTTT. Its protein product is CASSSGPSMNTEAFF.

This chain links TRBV7-9 with TRBJ2-2; 8 bases are shared with TRBD2. With V trimmed by 1 base and J by 6 bases, 4 bases remained unmatched. The length of the CDR3 is 15 residues. The germline CDR1 and CDR2 sequences are SEHNR and FQNEAQ (reference sequence). This chain's CDR3 is CASSLGGSGAGELFF. CDR3 in DNA: TGTGCCAGCAGCTTAGGTGGTAGCGGGGCCGGGGAGCTGTTTTTT.

V is TRBV18 and J is TRBJ1-3; 8 bases map to TRBD1. V was pared by 4 bases and J by 2 bases, with 10 bases of the junction left unmatched. CDR3 size: 17 residues. Germline CDR1 is KGHSH and CDR2 is LQKENI. CDR3 nucleotides: TGTGCCAGCTCACTGGGGATCCAGGGGGCGACTGGAAACACCATATATTTT. Residues: CASSLGIQGATGNTIYF.

The chain has TRBV6-6 and TRBJ1-2; 12 bases agree with TRBD1. In germline, CDR1 is MNHNY, CDR2 SVGAGI (reference sequence). The CDR3 is 15 residues long. The trim removed 5 bases at V and 4 bases at J, leaving 5 bases unmatched. The chain's CDR3 is CASSGTGGDTYGYTF. CDR3 coding DNA: TGTGCCAGCAGTGGGACAGGGGGCGATACCTATGGCTACACCTTC.

J is TRBJ2-2 and V is TRBV7-2, with 7 bases lining up with TRBD2. The V gene's germline CDR1 is SGHTA and CDR2 FQGNSA. This CDR3 contains 16 residues. V trimming: 4 bases; J trimming: 0 bases; junction bases outside the gene matches: 5. CDR3 sequence: CASSSTSVTNTGELFF. Here the CDR3 DNA reads TGTGCCAGCAGCTCTACTAGCGTGACGAACACCGGGGAGCTGTTTTTT.

The CDR3: CASSVGGTSGVLNEQFF. The DNA for the CDR3 is TGTGCCAGCAGCGTAGGAGGGACTAGCGGGGTCCTCAATGAGCAGTTCTTC. The chain recombines TRBV9 with TRBJ2-1; 13 positions match TRBD2. CDR1 is SGDLS, CDR2 YYNGEE, per germline. V gave up 0 bases and J gave up 6 bases; unmatched junction bases: 6. The CDR3 runs to 17 residues.

In DNA, the CDR3 is TGTGCCAGCAGTTACTCGGCTAGCGGGAGCGTATGGGATACGCAGTATTTT. This codes for CASSYSASGSVWDTQYF. The chain carries TRBV6-2 or TRBV6-3 and TRBJ2-3, with 10 bases aligning to TRBD2. The J segment lost 6 bases and the V segment lost 0 bases, leaving 9 bases of the junction unmatched. This CDR3 comprises 17 residues. From germline, CDR1 is MNHEY and CDR2 SVGEGT.

This chain joins TRBV5-1 and TRBJ2-1, with 9 bases that match TRBD2. The V segment lost 0 bases and the J segment 4 bases; nucleotides outside the gene matches: 2. Germline V gene sequence: CDR1 SGHRS, CDR2 YFSETQ. This CDR3 contains 15 residues. CDR3 in amino acids: CASSLASGVYNEQFF. In nucleotides, the CDR3 is TGCGCCAGCAGCTTGGCTAGCGGGGTGTACAATGAGCAGTTCTTC.

The rearrangement uses TRBV5-4 and TRBJ2-1; D ambiguous. Deletions cut 1 base from V and 0 bases from J, with 8 bases between. The germline gives CDR1 SGHNT, CDR2 YYREEE (reference sequence). The CDR3 totals 15 residues. The CDR3 bases are TGTGCCAGCAGCTTGACCATCAGCTCCTACAATGAGCAGTTCTTC. Its protein is CASSLTISSYNEQFF. The complete variable domain, with remaining parts taken from reference TRBV5-4 and TRBJ2-1, reads ETGVTQSPTHLIKTRGQQVTLRCSSQSGHNTVSWYQQALGQGPQFIFQYYREEENGRGNFPPRFSGLQFPNYSSELNVNALELDDSALYLCASSLTISSYNEQFFGPGTRLTVL.